These 20 T cell receptor beta chains were sequenced from one sample in a study of blood T cell repertoires in COVID-19. Sequencing was performed with immunoSEQ multiplex PCR; in TCRdb, only in-frame clones are kept and a portion is missing. The sample includes 250,000 to 300,000 clones, 84% of them seen just once. Sequencing used PBMCs or T cells enriched from blood (not recorded which). The receptors originated from a man between 50 and 59 years old who had recovered from COVID-19.

V and J are TRBV6-5 and TRBJ2-5; D possibly corresponds to TRBD1 (5 bases). Germline V lookup: CDR1 MNHEY, CDR2 SVGAGI. The ends were cut back, 6 bases at V and 5 bases at J, with 19 bases in the middle. This CDR3 has 15 amino acids. The CDR3 sequence is CASSRKDSRRETQYF. The CDR3 DNA reads TGTGCCAGCAGCCGGAAAGACAGCCGGCGGGAGACCCAGTACTTC.

This chain connects TRBV4-1 to TRBJ2-7; the match to TRBD2 covers 9 bases. The CDR3 has 19 residues. With V trimmed by 1 base and J by 2 bases, 15 bases remained unmatched. Germline V gives CDR1 MGHRA, CDR2 YSYEKL. The CDR3 DNA reads as TGCGCCAGCAGCCAAGGTAGAGGAAGCGGGAGGTTGATCCCCTACGAGCAGTACTTC. It encodes CASSQGRGSGRLIPYEQYF.

V and J are TRBV24-1 and TRBJ1-2, with 8 bases that match TRBD1. The J segment lost 7 bases and the V segment lost 7 bases, leaving 7 bases of the junction unmatched. The germline gives CDR1 KGHDR, CDR2 SFDVKD. The CDR3 runs to 13 residues. Here the CDR3 reads CATRDREYSGYTF. The DNA for the CDR3 is TGTGCCACCAGGGACAGGGAGTATAGTGGCTACACCTTC.

This clone was observed once. The V and J genes are TRBV6-5 and TRBJ2-3; 8 bases match TRBD2. The CDR3 covers 16 residues. In germline, CDR1 is MNHEY, CDR2 SVGAGI. The ends lost 0 bases at V and 4 bases at J; junction bases unmatched: 6. The CDR3 region is CASSYSSGGGADTQYF. CDR3 coding DNA: TGTGCCAGCAGTTACTCGAGCGGGGGTGGAGCAGATACGCAGTATTTT.

This rearrangement joins TRBV7-8 to TRBJ2-7, with D unclear. Germline assignment: CDR1 SGHVS and CDR2 FQNEAQ. V was cut by 3 bases and J by 2 bases, with 5 bases left in between. The CDR3 extends over 12 amino acids. In DNA form, the CDR3 reads TGTGCCAGCAGCTTTTCTACCTACGAGCAGTACTTC. This sequence encodes CASSFSTYEQYF.

The chain has TRBV28 and TRBJ1-5, with D possibly matching TRBD1 (6 bases). With 9 bases removed from V and 4 bases from J, the gap between germline ends came to 10 bases. The CDR3 spans 12 residues. The germline V gene encodes CDR1 MDHEN and CDR2 SYDVKM. The CDR3 here is CASQDRNQPQHF. The CDR3 region has the DNA TGTGCCAGTCAGGACAGAAATCAGCCCCAGCATTTT.

J is TRBJ2-3 and V is TRBV9, with 10 bases matching TRBD2. The CDR3 is 17 amino acids. V trimming: 4 bases; J trimming: 1 base; junction bases outside the gene matches: 9. Per the germline V gene, CDR1 is SGDLS and CDR2 is YYNGEE. CDR3: CASSTRPTSGGTDTQYF. In nucleotides, the CDR3 is TGTGCCAGCAGCACCCGGCCTACTAGCGGGGGCACAGATACGCAGTATTTT. The full variable domain, rest sourced from reference TRBV9 and TRBJ2-3, is DSGVTQTPKHLITATGQRVTLRCSPRSGDLSVYWYQQSLDQGLQFLIQYYNGEERAKGNILERFSAQQFPDLHSELNLSSLELGDSALYFCASSTRPTSGGTDTQYFGPGTRLTVL.

The rearrangement joins TRBV11-2 to TRBJ1-1; D call uncertain. CDR1 and CDR2 from the germline V gene are SGHAT and FQNNGV. This CDR3 spans 13 amino acids. The germline V and J ends were trimmed by 6 bases and 0 bases, with 8 bases remaining between them. The CDR3 region is CASRYEMNTEAFF. The CDR3, as DNA: TGTGCCAGCAGGTACGAGATGAACACTGAAGCTTTCTTT. Filled out from reference TRBV11-2 and TRBJ1-1, the complete variable domain reads EAGVAQSPRYKIIEKRQSVAFWCNPISGHATLYWYQQILGQGPKLLIQFQNNGVVDDSQLPKDRFSAERLKGVDSTLKIQPAKLEDSAVYLCASRYEMNTEAFFGQGTRLTVV.

DNA of the CDR3: TGTGCCAGTAGTGTTGACAGAAACACTGAAGCTTTCTTT. Protein product: CASSVDRNTEAFF. The rearrangement links TRBV19 to TRBJ1-1; D is perhaps TRBD1 (5 bases). Trimming pared 5 bases from V and 2 bases from J, leaving 9 bases between. Germline CDR1 LNHDA, CDR2 SQIVND (reference sequence). The CDR3 runs to 13 residues.

The rearrangement links TRBV30 to TRBJ1-6; the D gene is possibly TRBD1 (5 bases). CDR1 and CDR2 from the germline V gene are GTSNPN and SVGIG (reference sequence). This CDR3 comprises 13 residues. The V gene lost 3 bases and the J gene lost 7 bases, with 10 bases spanning the gap. The CDR3 DNA reads TGTGCCTGGAGGTTGGGGCCCAATTCACCCCTCCACTTT. Translation: CAWRLGPNSPLHF.

This clone was picked up one time. The chain combines TRBV7-2 with TRBJ1-4; 7 bases are a match to TRBD1. Germline CDR1 SGHTA, CDR2 FQGNSA. The CDR3 contains 15 residues. Losses at the gene ends were 1 base for V and 6 bases for J; bases not matched to a gene: 5. CDR3 amino acids: CASSLDGRGDEKLFF. CDR3 bases: TGTGCCAGCAGCTTAGATGGCAGGGGGGATGAAAAACTGTTTTTT. Using reference TRBV7-2 and TRBJ1-4 for the parts outside the CDR3, the full variable domain is GAGVSQSPSNKVTEKGKDVELRCDPISGHTALYWYRQSLGQGLEFLIYFQGNSAPDKSGLPSDRFSAERTGGSVSTLTIQRTQQEDSAVYLCASSLDGRGDEKLFFGSGTQLSVL.

Comment on this clone: Distinct nucleotide sequences in the sample also encode this CDR3. The chain's CDR3 is CASSPGGSGNTIYF. The CDR3 coding sequence is TGTGCCAGCTCACCAGGAGGCTCTGGAAACACCATATATTTT. The chain employs TRBV18 and TRBJ1-3; no firm D call. Germline lookup yields CDR1 KGHSH and CDR2 LQKENI. CDR3 length: 14 amino acids. V was trimmed by 2 bases and J by 0 bases, leaving 5 bases between them.

The rearrangement links TRBV27 to TRBJ1-6; TRBD1 might be the D (5 bases). The CDR3 runs to 16 residues. Per the germline V gene, CDR1 is MNHEY and CDR2 is SMNVEV (reference sequence). Trimming took off 3 bases at V and 7 bases at J, with 16 bases between the two ends. CDR3 in amino acids: CASSFQSTARNSPLHF. CDR3 nucleotide sequence: TGTGCCAGCAGTTTTCAATCGACAGCCCGGAATTCACCCCTCCACTTT.

The CDR3 coding sequence is TGTGCCAGCAGCTTAGCGCCCAGGGCGAAGAACTATGGCTACACCTTC. This codes for CASSLAPRAKNYGYTF. The V gene is TRBV7-9, the J gene TRBJ1-2, with TRBD1 as a possible D gene (5 bases). Trimming removed 0 bases from V and 2 bases from J, with 13 bases in between. The germline gives CDR1 SEHNR, CDR2 FQNEAQ (reference sequence). CDR3 length: 16 amino acids.

This chain uses TRBV5-1 with TRBJ2-7; D remains unclear. The CDR3 totals 15 residues. Germline CDR1 and CDR2: SGHRS and YFSETQ. V was trimmed by 0 bases and J by 6 bases, leaving 16 bases between them. The CDR3, as DNA: TGCGCCAGCAGCTTGGGGGCAGTTGATCTCGGCGAGCAGTACTTC. Residues: CASSLGAVDLGEQYF.

V usage is TRBV15 and J usage is TRBJ2-1, with unresolved D. Germline CDR1 LNHNV, CDR2 YYDKDF (reference sequence). Trimming left V 0 bases short and J 10 bases short, with 10 bases between. This CDR3 has 13 amino acids. The CDR3 DNA reads as TGTGCCACCAGCAGAGAGGCCCTTTGGGAGCAGTTCTTC. As protein: CATSREALWEQFF.

This rearrangement joins TRBV5-1 to TRBJ1-6, with 7 bases that match TRBD1. The germline gives CDR1 SGHRS, CDR2 YFSETQ. The CDR3 is made up of 18 amino acids. V gave up 2 bases and J gave up 0 bases; unmatched junction bases: 8. CDR3 in DNA: TGCGCCAGCAGCTTAGAATCAGGGGGAAGCTCCTATAATTCACCCCTCCACTTT. The encoded protein is CASSLESGGSSYNSPLHF.

This clone showed up just once. The J gene is TRBJ2-2, the V gene TRBV25-1, with no clear D. Germline V gene sequence: CDR1 MGHDK, CDR2 SYGVNS. V gave up 0 bases and J gave up 4 bases, with 6 bases separating them. This CDR3 is 14 amino acids long. The CDR3 DNA reads TGTGCCAGCAGTGAATACACAGCCACCGGGGAGCTGTTTTTT. Translating gives CASSEYTATGELFF.

The chain has TRBV11-1 and TRBJ2-7; 7 bases map to TRBD2. Germline CDR1 reads SGHAT; CDR2 reads FQDESV (reference sequence). The CDR3 is made up of 15 amino acids. With 5 bases clipped from V and 4 bases from J, the junction kept 11 bases outside the gene matches. The CDR3 DNA reads TGTGCCAGCAGCCATGGACTAGAGCTGTGTTACGAGCAGTACTTC. Translation gives CASSHGLELCYEQYF.

This chain joins TRBV7-6 and TRBJ1-2; perhaps TRBD1 as D (5 bases). The germline V and J ends were trimmed by 1 base and 6 bases, with 15 bases remaining between them. CDR1 and CDR2 from the germline V gene are SGHVS and FNYEAQ. There are 15 residues in the CDR3. The DNA of the CDR3 is TGTGCCAGCAGCTTAGGCGCTCTTGCGGGGGATGGCTACACCTTC. Translated, it gives CASSLGALAGDGYTF. Full variable domain (missing parts from reference TRBV7-6 and TRBJ1-2): GAGVSQSPRYKVTKRGQDVALRCDPISGHVSLYWYRQALGQGPEFLTYFNYEAQQDKSGLPNDRFSAERPEGSISTLTIQRTEQRDSAMYRCASSLGALAGDGYTFGSGTRLTVV.